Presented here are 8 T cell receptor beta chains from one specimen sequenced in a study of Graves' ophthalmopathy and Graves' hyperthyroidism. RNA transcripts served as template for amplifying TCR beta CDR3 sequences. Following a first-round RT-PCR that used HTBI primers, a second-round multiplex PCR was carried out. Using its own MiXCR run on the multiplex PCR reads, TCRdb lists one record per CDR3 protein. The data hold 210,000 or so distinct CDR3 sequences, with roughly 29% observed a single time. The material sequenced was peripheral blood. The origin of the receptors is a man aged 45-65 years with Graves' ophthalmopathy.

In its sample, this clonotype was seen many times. This chain's CDR3 is CASSVGLARTHEQYF. The DNA of the CDR3 is TGTGCCAGCAGTGTGGGGCTAGCACGGACGCACGAGCAGTACTTC. J is TRBJ2-7 and V is TRBV2; D might be TRBD1 or TRBD2, each matching 5 bases. This CDR3 is 15 amino acids long. With 4 bases removed from V and 5 bases from J, the gap between germline ends came to 18 bases. The V gene's germline CDR1 is SNHLY and CDR2 FYNNEI.

In DNA form, the CDR3 reads TGTGCCAGCAGAAGAAGTCTTGGGTGGGAGGAGACCCAGTACTTC. Amino acids: CASRRSLGWEETQYF. The chain recombines TRBV27 with TRBJ2-5, with a tentative D call TRBD2 (5 bases). Germline CDR1 and CDR2: MNHEY and SMNVEV (reference sequence). V lost 6 bases, J lost 5 bases, and 19 bases lay in between. This CDR3 is 15 amino acids long.

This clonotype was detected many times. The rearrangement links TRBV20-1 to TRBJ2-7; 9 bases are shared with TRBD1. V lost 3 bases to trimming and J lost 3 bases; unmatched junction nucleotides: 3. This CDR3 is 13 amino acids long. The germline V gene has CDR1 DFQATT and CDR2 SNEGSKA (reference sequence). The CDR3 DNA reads TGCAGTGCTAGGGACAGGGGATACTACGAGCAGTACTTC. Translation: CSARDRGYYEQYF.

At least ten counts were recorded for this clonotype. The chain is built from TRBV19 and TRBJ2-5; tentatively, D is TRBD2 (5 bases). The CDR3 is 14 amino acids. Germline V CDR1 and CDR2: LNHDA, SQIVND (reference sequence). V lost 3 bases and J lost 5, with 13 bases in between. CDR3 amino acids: CASSMRRRGETQYF. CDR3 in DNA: TGTGCCAGTAGTATGAGGCGACGCGGGGAGACCCAGTACTTC.

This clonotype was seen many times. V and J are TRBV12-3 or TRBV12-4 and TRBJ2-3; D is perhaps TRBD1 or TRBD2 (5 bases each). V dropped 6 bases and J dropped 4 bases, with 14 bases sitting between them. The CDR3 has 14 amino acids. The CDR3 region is CASSRPGAADTQYF. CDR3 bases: TGTGCCAGCAGCCGACCCGGGGCCGCAGATACGCAGTATTTT.

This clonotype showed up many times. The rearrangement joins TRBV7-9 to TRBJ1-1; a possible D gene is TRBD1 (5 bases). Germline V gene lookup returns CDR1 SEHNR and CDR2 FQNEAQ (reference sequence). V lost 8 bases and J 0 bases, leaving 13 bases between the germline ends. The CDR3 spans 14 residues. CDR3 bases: TGTGCCAGCTCCGGGGGGTTGATGAACACTGAAGCTTTCTTT. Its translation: CASSGGLMNTEAFF.

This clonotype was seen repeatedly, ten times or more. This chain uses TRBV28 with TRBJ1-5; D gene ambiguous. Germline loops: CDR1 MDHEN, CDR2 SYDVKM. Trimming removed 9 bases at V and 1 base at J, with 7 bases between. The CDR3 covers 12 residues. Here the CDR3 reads CASDTSNQPQHF. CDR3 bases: TGTGCCAGTGACACGAGCAATCAGCCCCAGCATTTT. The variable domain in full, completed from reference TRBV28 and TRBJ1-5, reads DVKVTQSSRYLVKRTGEKVFLECVQDMDHENMFWYRQDPGLGLRLIYFSYDVKMKEKGDIPEGYSVSREKKERFSLILESASTNQTSMYLCASDTSNQPQHFGDGTRLSIL.

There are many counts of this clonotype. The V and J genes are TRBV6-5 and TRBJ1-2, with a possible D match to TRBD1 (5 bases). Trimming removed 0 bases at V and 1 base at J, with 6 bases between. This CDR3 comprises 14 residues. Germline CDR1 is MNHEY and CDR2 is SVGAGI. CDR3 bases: TGTGCCAGCAGTTACTCGAGGGGTAACTATGGCTACACCTTC. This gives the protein CASSYSRGNYGYTF.